The next 18 T cell receptor beta chains were all read from a single sample in a study of cytomegalovirus exposure and HLA in healthy donors. Primers included in the PCR were 60 Vbeta and 13 Jbeta primers. Profiled with immunoSEQ multiplex PCR; TCRdb holds only in-frame clones, not every one. Among roughly 150,000 clones listed, about 72% were seen once. The sequenced sample was PBMCs. These receptors came from a man aged 35-49 years in good health and CMV-seronegative.

This clone was recorded only once. The chain has TRBV27 and TRBJ2-1; 14 bases fit TRBD2. V lost 4 bases, J lost 7 bases, and 6 bases stayed unmatched. CDR3 length: 16 residues. Per the germline V gene, CDR1 is MNHEY and CDR2 is SMNVEV (reference sequence). CDR3: CASSSLTSGRENEQFF. The CDR3 DNA is TGTGCCAGCAGTTCCCTGACTAGCGGGAGGGAGAATGAGCAGTTCTTC.

The chain employs TRBV27 and TRBJ1-1, with a possible D match to TRBD1 (5 bases). CDR1 and CDR2 from the germline V gene are MNHEY and SMNVEV (reference sequence). V was shortened by 2 bases and J by 8 bases, with 12 bases between the two germline ends. The CDR3 is 13 residues long. The CDR3 loop reads CASSLRTRSEAFF. The DNA of the CDR3 is TGTGCCAGCAGTTTAAGGACAAGGTCGGAAGCTTTCTTT.

The V and J genes are TRBV4-1 and TRBJ1-3; TRBD1 is a possible D gene (5 bases). Trimming cost V 2 bases and J 0 bases, with 8 bases left between them. Germline assignment: CDR1 MGHRA and CDR2 YSYEKL. The CDR3 covers 15 residues. The CDR3 reads CASSQFRVSGNTIYF. The CDR3 coding sequence is TGCGCCAGCAGCCAATTCAGGGTCTCTGGAAACACCATATATTTT.

This chain uses TRBV18 with TRBJ1-2, with 7 bases identical to TRBD1. From germline, CDR1 is KGHSH and CDR2 LQKENI. The CDR3 is 15 amino acids. The trim removed 3 bases at V and 2 bases at J, leaving 6 bases unmatched. CDR3 DNA: TGTGCCAGCTCACCGAGACAGGGCGAGAACTATGGCTACACCTTC. Translating gives CASSPRQGENYGYTF.

This clone was observed a single time. This chain joins TRBV19 and TRBJ2-1; D ambiguous. CDR1 and CDR2 from the germline V gene are LNHDA and SQIVND (reference sequence). CDR3 size: 15 residues. Trimming shortened V by 1 base and J by 6 bases, and 13 bases separated the two germline ends. CDR3 region: CASSIVSRVANEQFF. DNA for the CDR3: TGTGCCAGTAGTATAGTTTCCCGGGTCGCCAATGAGCAGTTCTTC.

The V gene is TRBV10-3, the J gene TRBJ2-1; maybe TRBD1 (5 bases). Looked up from germline, CDR1 is ENHRY and CDR2 is SYGVKD. The V and J ends lost 4 bases and 0 bases respectively, with 10 bases between them. There are 15 residues in the CDR3. This CDR3 reads CAISGGYSSYNEQFF. CDR3 nucleotides: TGTGCCATCAGTGGGGGCTATAGCTCCTACAATGAGCAGTTCTTC.

The CDR3 loop is CASSVGSGQPQHF. The CDR3 nucleotides read TGTGCCAGCAGTGTGGGCTCTGGGCAGCCCCAGCATTTT. The V and J genes are TRBV6-1 and TRBJ1-5; D remains ambiguous. CDR3 size: 13 residues. V was shortened by 4 bases and J by 7 bases, with 11 bases between the two germline ends. Germline CDR1 reads MNHNS; CDR2 reads SASEGT.

This chain joins TRBV19 and TRBJ1-2; perhaps TRBD1 as D (6 bases). Trimming took 5 bases from V and 7 from J, leaving 17 bases between them. CDR1 and CDR2 from the germline V gene are LNHDA and SQIVND (reference sequence). CDR3 length: 14 amino acids. The DNA of the CDR3 is TGTGCCAGTAGTTACAGGGACCTCCTTGGTGGCTACACCTTC. Protein product: CASSYRDLLGGYTF.

J is TRBJ1-2 and V is TRBV4-1; D not resolved. Trimming pared 3 bases from V and 1 base from J, leaving 15 bases between. The CDR3 spans 16 residues. CDR1 MGHRA and CDR2 YSYEKL come from the germline V gene. The CDR3 DNA sequence: TGCGCCAGCAGCCAGGAGCAGAAGTCCTTTAACTATGGCTACACCTTC. Translating it yields CASSQEQKSFNYGYTF.

This rearrangement joins TRBV18 to TRBJ2-7; 7 bases match TRBD2. The V and J ends lost 6 bases and 2 bases, in that order; junction bases with no gene match: 16. The CDR3 spans 17 residues. CDR1 is KGHSH and CDR2 is LQKENI in the germline V gene. The CDR3 coding sequence is TGTGCCAGCTCCGTAGATCGGGGCCTAGCGGAAACCTACGAGCAGTACTTC. Encoded protein: CASSVDRGLAETYEQYF.

The rearrangement joins TRBV2 to TRBJ2-1; tentatively, D is TRBD2 (5 bases). Germline V gene data show CDR1 as SNHLY and CDR2 as FYNNEI. The CDR3 spans 14 residues. Trimming removed 6 bases from V and 4 bases from J, with 13 bases in between. Here the CDR3 reads CASRPLSAYNEQFF. The CDR3, as DNA: TGTGCCAGCAGGCCCCTTAGCGCATACAATGAGCAGTTCTTC.

This chain links TRBV2 with TRBJ2-3, with TRBD2 matching over 9 bases. V gave up 7 bases and J gave up 2 bases; unmatched junction bases: 7. The CDR3 contains 15 residues. Germline values: CDR1 SNHLY, CDR2 FYNNEI. The chain's CDR3 is CASILSSGVTDTQYF. The DNA for the CDR3 is TGTGCCAGCATTTTGTCTAGCGGGGTCACAGATACGCAGTATTTT.

The gene calls are TRBV28 and TRBJ2-1; a possible D gene is TRBD2 (7 bases). Trimming took 9 bases from V and 0 from J, leaving 12 bases between them. The CDR3 has 14 residues. Germline V gives CDR1 MDHEN, CDR2 SYDVKM. CDR3: CASKRDNSYNEQFF. CDR3 coding DNA: TGTGCCAGTAAGCGGGACAACTCCTACAATGAGCAGTTCTTC.

This chain uses TRBV10-3 with TRBJ2-3; 8 nucleotides line up with TRBD2. This CDR3 is built from 16 residues. The V and J ends lost 6 bases and 2 bases, in that order; junction bases with no gene match: 10. Germline V CDR1 and CDR2: ENHRY, SYGVKD. The CDR3 loop is CAISHGLAPVTDTQYF. The CDR3 DNA reads TGTGCCATCAGCCATGGACTAGCCCCCGTCACAGATACGCAGTATTTT.

The genes are TRBV7-3 and TRBJ2-2; D is perhaps TRBD2 (5 bases). This CDR3 has 15 amino acids. V was shortened by 2 bases and J by 4 bases, with 11 bases between the two germline ends. Germline CDR1 is SGHTA and CDR2 is FQGTGA. This CDR3 reads CASSLVLGSTGELFF. In nucleotides, the CDR3 is TGTGCCAGCAGCTTAGTTCTAGGGAGCACCGGGGAGCTGTTTTTT.

The genes are TRBV13 and TRBJ2-3; 11 bases are a match to TRBD2. The germline CDR1 and CDR2 sequences are PRHDT and FYEKMQ (reference sequence). Losses at the gene ends were 5 bases for V and 4 bases for J; bases not matched to a gene: 5. The CDR3 is 15 amino acids. This CDR3 is CASSPLAGGADTQYF. The CDR3 DNA reads as TGTGCCAGCAGCCCCCTAGCGGGGGGCGCAGATACGCAGTATTTT.

This chain joins TRBV6-1 and TRBJ2-7, with a weak D call TRBD1 (6 bases). V lost 2 bases to trimming and J lost 5 bases, with 19 bases between them. The CDR3 extends over 16 amino acids. The germline V gene encodes CDR1 MNHNS and CDR2 SASEGT. CDR3 DNA sequence: TGTGCCAGCAGTGAAACAAGCGGTACAGGGCGTGACGAGCAGTACTTC. As protein: CASSETSGTGRDEQYF.

The genes are TRBV9 and TRBJ2-5; D is perhaps TRBD2 (6 bases). The CDR3 extends over 14 amino acids. Germline-derived CDR1 and CDR2 are SGDLS and YYNGEE. Trimming shortened V by 2 bases and J by 2 bases, and 10 bases separated the two germline ends. The DNA of the CDR3 is TGTGCCAGCAGCGTTGGGGCGGGGCAAGAGACCCAGTACTTC. Translating gives CASSVGAGQETQYF.